A selection of T cell receptor beta chains follows, all from one sample in a study of regulatory T cells in long-lasting Graves disease. TCRdb called the multiplex PCR reads again in MiXCR, with one record for every CDR3 protein. The repertoire includes about 540,000 distinct CDR3 sequences, roughly 14% of them detected once, and roughly a tenth sits in the top ten. This sample was also put to use in a study of T cells in Graves' hyperthyroidism and ophthalmopathy.

The sequencing here drew on peripheral blood mononuclear cells (PBMCs), taken at new diagnosis, from a patient treated with antithyroid drugs. The receptors here all came from a man aged 25-40 years with Graves disease. The CDR3 runs from the conserved cysteine through the conserved F or W. A D gene is named only where the DNA matches it firmly. Where a row states a size, it is once, few, many or the class of an expanded clone; other rows omit it.

clone size	D gene	V gene	J gene	CDR3 protein	CDR3 DNA
-	TRBD1	TRBV18	TRBJ2-7	CASSLHRGRRNYEQYF	TGTGCCAGCTCACTACACAGGGGGCGAAGAAATTACGAGCAGTACTTC
many	TRBD2	TRBV5-1	TRBJ2-7	CASSLGLAGASEQYF	TGCGCCAGCAGCTTGGGACTAGCGGGAGCATCCGAGCAGTACTTC
few	-	TRBV28	TRBJ2-2	CAGSIRRGTNTGELFF	TGTGCCGGCAGCATTAGAAGGGGCACGAACACCGGGGAGCTGTTTTTT
many	TRBD1	TRBV5-1	TRBJ2-3	CASSFGRTGADTQYF	TGCGCCAGCAGCTTCGGTCGGACAGGCGCAGATACGCAGTATTTT
-	TRBD2	TRBV7-2	TRBJ2-5	CASSPGGGRRQTQYF	TGTGCCAGCAGCCCCGGCGGGGGGCGACGGCAGACCCAGTACTTC
-	-	TRBV5-1	TRBJ2-2	CASSAVPNTGELFF	TGCGCCAGCAGCGCAGTTCCGAACACCGGGGAGCTGTTTTTT
many	-	TRBV2	TRBJ2-7	CASSEAASGYYEQYF	TGTGCCAGCAGTGAAGCCGCTTCAGGGTACTACGAGCAGTACTTC
many	TRBD2	TRBV6-5	TRBJ2-3	CASSYFTSGTDTQYF	TGTGCCAGCAGTTACTTCACTAGCGGCACAGATACGCAGTATTTT
few	-	TRBV29-1	TRBJ2-5	CSATKRGQYQETQYF	TGCAGCGCGACAAAGCGGGGACAATACCAAGAGACCCAGTACTTC
many	-	TRBV12-3/TRBV12-4	TRBJ2-5	CASSLDGAGETQYF	TGTGCCAGCAGTTTAGATGGGGCAGGAGAGACCCAGTACTTC
-	-	TRBV9	TRBJ2-3	CASSVVGADTQYF	TGTGCCAGCAGCGTAGTTGGGGCAGATACGCAGTATTTT
many	-	TRBV9	TRBJ2-5	CASSGTGRVQETQYF	TGTGCCAGCAGCGGTACAGGGAGAGTACAAGAGACCCAGTACTTC
-	-	TRBV24-1	TRBJ1-2	CATSDLQNYGCTF	TGTGCCACCAGTGATTTGCAGAACTATGGCTGCACCTTC
-	TRBD2	TRBV19	TRBJ2-1	CASSIAGGNNEQFF	TGTGCCAGTAGTATAGCGGGAGGGAACAATGAGCAGTTCTTC
many	TRBD1	TRBV6-1	TRBJ1-2	CASTRDREYYGYTF	TGTGCCAGCACACGGGACAGGGAGTATTATGGCTACACCTTC
many	-	TRBV5-1	TRBJ2-1	CASSVGQHEQFF	TGCGCCAGCAGCGTCGGACAGCATGAGCAGTTCTTC
many	-	TRBV12-3/TRBV12-4	TRBJ2-5	CASSPGTFTYQETQYF	TGTGCCAGCAGTCCCGGGACTTTCACCTACCAAGAGACCCAGTACTTC
few	-	TRBV30	TRBJ2-7	CAWTSGQGNYEQYF	TGTGCCTGGACCTCGGGGCAGGGGAACTACGAGCAGTACTTC
many	-	TRBV7-2	TRBJ1-1	CASSSDRRLEAFF	TGTGCCAGCAGCTCAGACAGGCGACTTGAAGCTTTCTTT
many	-	TRBV7-2	TRBJ1-2	CASTAGQGNGYTF	TGTGCCAGCACCGCCGGCCAGGGAAATGGCTACACCTTC
many	TRBD1	TRBV30	TRBJ2-4	CAWSLDRAQNIQYF	TGTGCCTGGAGTCTGGACAGGGCACAGAACATTCAGTACTTC
few	TRBD1	TRBV27	TRBJ2-7	CASRPEWGQFAEQYF	TGTGCCAGCAGGCCCGAATGGGGACAGTTTGCCGAGCAGTACTTC
few	-	TRBV24-1	TRBJ1-2	CATSDLQGSYTF	TGTGCCACCAGTGATTTGCAGGGTTCCTACACCTTC
many	TRBD2	TRBV10-3	TRBJ2-1	CAAGLAGNEQFF	TGTGCCGCGGGACTAGCGGGGAATGAGCAGTTCTTC
many	-	TRBV7-9	TRBJ2-2	CASSLASTGELFF	TGTGCCAGCAGCTTAGCGTCCACCGGGGAGCTGTTTTTT
few	-	TRBV5-1	TRBJ2-7	CASSLDWVYEQYF	TGCGCCAGCAGCTTAGATTGGGTCTACGAGCAGTACTTC
many	TRBD2	TRBV27	TRBJ2-3	CASSLGRVTSGRAVPDTQYF	TGTGCCAGCAGTCTAGGGCGTGTGACTAGCGGGAGGGCCGTCCCAGATACGCAGTATTTT
few	TRBD2	TRBV28	TRBJ2-3	CASGSGGTDTQYF	TGTGCCAGCGGGAGCGGGGGCACAGATACGCAGTATTTT
many	-	TRBV2	TRBJ1-1	CASSDGDLGEAFF	TGTGCCAGCAGTGACGGGGACTTGGGTGAAGCTTTCTTT
-	TRBD2	TRBV25-1	TRBJ2-5	CASSLRSSGRASRSQYF	TGTGCCAGCAGCCTAAGGTCCAGCGGGAGGGCCAGTCGCTCCCAGTACTTC
many	-	TRBV12-5	TRBJ2-1	CASGDNEQFF	TGTGCTAGTGGGGACAATGAGCAGTTCTTC
many	-	TRBV27	TRBJ2-3	CASRAGGGTQYF	TGTGCCAGCAGAGCAGGGGGGGGTACGCAGTATTTT
many	-	TRBV7-9	TRBJ2-1	CASSYQLDEQFF	TGTGCCAGCAGCTACCAGCTGGATGAGCAGTTCTTC
many	-	TRBV2	TRBJ1-1	CASSPGNLNTEAFF	TGTGCCAGCAGTCCCGGGAATCTGAACACTGAAGCTTTCTTT
-	TRBD1	TRBV29-1	TRBJ2-7	CSPPDRGKYEQYF	TGCAGCCCACCGGACAGGGGGAAGTACGAGCAGTACTTC
many	-	TRBV2	TRBJ1-6	CASIAGPNSPLHF	TGTGCCAGCATTGCAGGACCTAATTCACCCCTCCACTTT
few	TRBD2	TRBV4-2	TRBJ2-1	CASSARGLTNEQFF	TGTGCCAGCAGCGCTAGGGGACTAACCAATGAGCAGTTCTTC
many	-	TRBV7-2	TRBJ2-1	CASSFTVHEQFF	TGTGCCAGCAGCTTTACCGTACATGAGCAGTTCTTC
-	-	TRBV5-4	TRBJ2-1	CASSPPPPREQFF	TGTGCCAGCAGCCCGCCGCCACCCCGTGAGCAGTTCTTC
-	-	TRBV30	TRBJ2-3	CAWSSKRASSTDTQYF	TGTGCCTGGAGTAGCAAGCGGGCCTCTAGCACAGATACGCAGTATTTT
few	-	TRBV6-5	TRBJ1-6	CASSYRNSPLHF	TGTGCCAGCAGTTATCGAAATTCACCCCTCCACTTT
many	-	TRBV2	TRBJ2-7	CASLEISYEQYF	TGTGCCAGCTTAGAGATCTCCTACGAGCAGTACTTC
many	-	TRBV6-5	TRBJ2-7	CASSYDTSYEQYF	TGTGCCAGCAGTTACGACACCTCCTACGAGCAGTACTTC
few	-	TRBV7-9	TRBJ1-4	CASSLRSVVNEKLFF	TGTGCCAGCAGCTTGAGGTCGGTTGTTAATGAAAAACTGTTTTTT
-	-	TRBV5-1	TRBJ2-7	CATSRTANSYEQYF	TGCGCCACCAGTCGGACAGCCAACTCCTACGAGCAGTACTTC
few	-	TRBV20-1	TRBJ2-2	CSAQTRESTGELFF	TGCAGTGCCCAAACTCGGGAGTCCACCGGGGAGCTGTTTTTT
many	TRBD1	TRBV11-2	TRBJ1-2	CASSPGTGSYTF	TGTGCCAGCAGTCCCGGGACAGGGAGCTACACCTTC
many	TRBD1	TRBV5-1	TRBJ2-2	CASSAQTGELGELFF	TGCGCCAGCAGCGCTCAGACAGGGGAGCTTGGGGAGCTGTTTTTT
many	-	TRBV11-3	TRBJ2-2	CASSPQDAHTGELFF	TGTGCCAGCAGCCCCCAAGACGCACACACCGGGGAGCTGTTTTTT
few	TRBD2	TRBV6-2/TRBV6-3	TRBJ2-1	CASTSRSGRDEQFF	TGTGCCAGCACCTCGAGGAGCGGGAGGGATGAGCAGTTCTTC
many	-	TRBV29-1	TRBJ2-7	CSALRQAPTGEQYF	TGCAGCGCTTTAAGACAGGCCCCAACGGGCGAGCAGTACTTC
many	-	TRBV19	TRBJ2-5	CASSPRRGRETQYF	TGTGCCAGTAGTCCACGGAGAGGGCGAGAGACCCAGTACTTC
many	TRBD2	TRBV27	TRBJ2-1	CASHPGLADNEQFF	TGTGCCAGCCACCCGGGACTAGCGGACAATGAGCAGTTCTTC
many	TRBD1	TRBV6-1	TRBJ2-7	CASRTGQYEQYF	TGTGCCAGCAGAACGGGACAGTACGAGCAGTACTTC
-	TRBD2	TRBV25-1	TRBJ2-5	CASSEIGREALSQETQYF	TGTGCCAGCAGTGAAATAGGGCGGGAGGCCCTCTCTCAAGAGACCCAGTACTTC